The clone carrying this TCR beta chain appeared a few times. Its antigen is currently unknown. This record belongs to a study of beta chain features in type 1 diabetes. Study outcomes and limitations: TCRB repertoires of naive, central memory and Treg cells appeared more similar among patients than among healthy donors. Since sequencing was performed on cDNA, cells with high TCR expression could be over-represented. No resolution was reached here on whether HLA type influences TCRB rearrangement.

cDNA synthesis used the whole RNA isolate, giving expressed TCRB sequences. This table comes from immunoSEQ multiplex PCR, and its TCRdb copy is limited to in-frame clones, with some not included. The sample holds hundreds of thousands of clones, approximately 14% seen once. The TCR was taken from a man aged 25 to 40 in good health. Input material: central memory CD4+ T cells from blood.

CDR3 DNA sequence: TGTGCCAGCAGTCCGACCAAGATTGGCTACACCTTC. This sequence encodes CASSPTKIGYTF. V gene TRBV6-5 combines with J gene TRBJ1-2; D ambiguous. CDR3 length: 12 amino acids. CDR1 MNHEY and CDR2 SVGAGI come from the germline V gene. V lost 5 bases and J lost 7, with 11 bases in between.